A selection of T cell receptor beta chains follows, all from one sample in a study of shared clonotypes between healthy human individuals. Measured with immunoSEQ multiplex PCR; TCRdb has only the in-frame clones, and not every one. The sample records about 2,100,000 clones, about 93% being singletons. The sequencing sample was made of naive CD8+ T cells from PBMCs. Every receptor here comes from a man aged 18 to 35 in good health. Some clones in this sample may be carry-over from other donors' samples. Each CDR3 is given with its conserved first and last residue. D genes are given only for firm matches. Some rows have no size entry. The others give once, few or many, or a class for an expanded clone.

V	J	size	D	DNA	CDR3
TRBV15	TRBJ2-2	.	TRBD2	TGTGCCACACGAAGGACTAGCGCGAACACCGGGGAGCTGTTTTTT	CATRRTSANTGELFF
TRBV28	TRBJ2-7	.	TRBD2	TGTGCCAGCAGTTTCTTTGTGTCTCGGGAGGTCTACTCCTACGAGCAGTACTTC	CASSFFVSREVYSYEQYF
TRBV6-5	TRBJ2-1	.	.	TGTGCCAGCAGTTGGAGAGGGACGGATGAGCAGTTCTTC	CASSWRGTDEQFF
TRBV7-6	TRBJ2-1	.	.	TGTGCCAGCAGCGACGCACCCCCGGTCAGCAATGAGCAGTTCTTC	CASSDAPPVSNEQFF
TRBV4-3	TRBJ2-3	.	TRBD2	TGCGCCAGCAGCCATGACCTAAGCGGGAGGTTCACAGATACGCAGTATTTT	CASSHDLSGRFTDTQYF
TRBV27	TRBJ2-7	.	.	TGTGCCAGCAGTGCGCGGGGCCCCTACGAGCAGTACTTC	CASSARGPYEQYF
TRBV6-6	TRBJ1-1	.	.	TGTGCCAGCAGTTACTCCGACGGAGAGAACACTGAAGCTTTCTTT	CASSYSDGENTEAFF
TRBV29-1	TRBJ2-7	once	TRBD1	TGCAGCGGTCGGACAGGCAACTACGAGCAGTACTTC	CSGRTGNYEQYF
TRBV9	TRBJ2-2	.	.	TGTGCCAGCAGCGCAGGAAACACCGGGGAGCTGTTTTTT	CASSAGNTGELFF
TRBV10-2	TRBJ1-5	.	.	TGCGCCAGCAGTGAGTCGGTGGGAGAGGGCCAGCCCCAGCATTTT	CASSESVGEGQPQHF
TRBV4-1	TRBJ2-3	once	.	TGCGCCAGCAGCCAAGATATCCTAGCCACAGATACGCAGTATTTT	CASSQDILATDTQYF
TRBV28	TRBJ1-5	once	TRBD1	TGTGCCAGCAGCCCGACAGGGGGCGGTAATCAGCCCCAGCATTTT	CASSPTGGGNQPQHF
TRBV5-8	TRBJ2-5	.	.	TGTGCCAGCAGCTTGAAGTTCCGCGCCGGAGGGGAGACCCAGTACTTC	CASSLKFRAGGETQYF
TRBV30	TRBJ2-1	.	.	TGTGCCTGGGGCCAAGGCGGAGCAACCTACAATGAGCAGTTCTTC	CAWGQGGATYNEQFF
TRBV27	TRBJ2-2	.	TRBD2	TGTGCCAGCAGCATTCCCGCGGGAGTGATAACCGGGGAGCTGTTTTTT	CASSIPAGVITGELFF
TRBV13	TRBJ2-5	.	.	TGTGCCAGCAGCTTAGAGGGACTCCAAGAGACCCAGTACTTC	CASSLEGLQETQYF
TRBV27	TRBJ1-1	.	TRBD1	TGTGCCAGCAGTATACACGGGACAGTAAATGAAGCTTTCTTT	CASSIHGTVNEAFF
TRBV30	TRBJ2-5	.	.	TGTGCCTGGGCCCCCGCAGGGTATGAGCAGTACTTC	CAWAPAGYEQYF
TRBV4-1	TRBJ2-1	.	.	TGCGCCAGCAGCCGAGTACCCGGGAAGGTAAATGAGCAGTTCTTC	CASSRVPGKVNEQFF
TRBV28	TRBJ1-5	.	.	TGTGCCAGCAGGGCAAGGGTTAGCAATCAGCCCCAGCATTTT	CASRARVSNQPQHF
TRBV28	TRBJ1-5	.	.	TGTGCCAGCAGTTCCAGCGCACATCAGCCCCAGCATTTT	CASSSSAHQPQHF
TRBV7-8	TRBJ1-2	.	.	TGTGCCAGCAGCTTCCGGGGTCGAGGGGACCGGGGAAGTGGCTACACCTTC	CASSFRGRGDRGSGYTF
TRBV9	TRBJ1-5	.	.	TGTGCCAGCAGCGTACAGGGGCGGGATCAGCCCCAGCATTTT	CASSVQGRDQPQHF
TRBV7-9	TRBJ2-7	.	.	TGTGCCAGCAGCCCTCGGACCTGGGGGGACTACGAGCAGTACTTC	CASSPRTWGDYEQYF
TRBV7-9	TRBJ1-5	.	.	TGTGCCAGCAGCGGAGGGGGAATCAATCAGCCCCAGCATTTT	CASSGGGINQPQHF
TRBV6-6	TRBJ2-7	.	.	TGTGCCAGCAGCTCGGACCGTACAATCAACGAGCAGTACTTC	CASSSDRTINEQYF
TRBV7-2	TRBJ2-5	.	TRBD2	TGTGCCAGCAGCCTCACGGCGGGAGGACAAGAGACCCAGTACTTC	CASSLTAGGQETQYF
TRBV2	TRBJ2-5	.	TRBD1	TGTGCCAGCAGAGGCCGGGACAGGGAATCAATGGAGACCCAGTACTTC	CASRGRDRESMETQYF
TRBV28	TRBJ1-5	.	.	TGTGCCAGCAGGCAGGGGTTATTTAGTGGACAGCCCCAGCATTTT	CASRQGLFSGQPQHF
TRBV9	TRBJ2-1	.	.	TGTGCCAGCAGCGTAGGGACTTACAATGAGCAGTTCTTC	CASSVGTYNEQFF
TRBV12-5	TRBJ2-1	.	TRBD2	TGTGCTAGTGGTTCGGGCTCGGCGGGAGTCCGCAATGAGCAGTTCTTC	CASGSGSAGVRNEQFF
TRBV7-2	TRBJ1-1	few	TRBD1	TGTGCCAGCAGCTACCGGGACAGGGGGCTTAGGGGTGAAGCTTTCTTT	CASSYRDRGLRGEAFF
TRBV7-9	TRBJ2-3	.	TRBD2	TGTGCCAGCAGCGACCGGGGACTAGCGGTGAGCACAGATACGCAGTATTTT	CASSDRGLAVSTDTQYF
TRBV5-6	TRBJ2-3	.	TRBD2	TGTGCCAGCAGCTTGGGACTAGCGGCTTTCACAGATACGCAGTATTTT	CASSLGLAAFTDTQYF
TRBV11-2	TRBJ2-2	.	.	TGTGCCAGCAGCTTAGCGCGTGGCATTCAATGGGTGCTTTTT	CASSLARGIQWVLF
TRBV27	TRBJ2-5	.	.	TGTGCCAGCAGTTTAATATGGCAGGGGAGCCAGACCCAGTACTTC	CASSLIWQGSQTQYF
TRBV11-2	TRBJ2-2	.	.	TGTGCCAGCAGCATACTCAGGGCCACCGGGGAGCTGTTTTTT	CASSILRATGELFF
TRBV7-9	TRBJ1-2	.	TRBD1	TGTGCCAGCAGCTTGCGACAGGGAGCCTTCTACACCTTC	CASSLRQGAFYTF
TRBV5-4	TRBJ1-4	.	.	TGTGCCAGCAGCTTTTGGGGTATAGGTAATGAAAAACTGTTTTTT	CASSFWGIGNEKLFF
TRBV9	TRBJ2-6	.	TRBD1	TGTGCCAGCAGCTTCCGGACAGGACTCTTCTCTGGGGCCAACGTCCTGACTTTC	CASSFRTGLFSGANVLTF
TRBV19	TRBJ1-5	.	.	TGTGCCAGTAGTACCTGGTATCAGCCCCAGCATTTT	CASSTWYQPQHF
TRBV27	TRBJ1-1	few	.	TGTGCCAGCAGTTTCTTCGGGGGGACTGAAGCTTTCTTT	CASSFFGGTEAFF
TRBV5-1	TRBJ2-7	.	.	TGCGCCAGCAGCTTGGGCCTGGGGAACTCCTACGAGCAGTACTTC	CASSLGLGNSYEQYF
TRBV19	TRBJ2-2	.	TRBD2	TGTGCCAGTAGTACACTAGCGGGGTCGAACACCGGGGAGCTGTTTTTT	CASSTLAGSNTGELFF
TRBV9	TRBJ2-7	.	.	TGTGCCAGCAGCCCGAGGGAGGGGGACTTTTTATACGAGCAGTACTTC	CASSPREGDFLYEQYF
TRBV4-3	TRBJ2-3	once	.	TGCGCCAGCAGCCAAGAAGATGGTGACCTAGACACAGATACGCAGTATTTT	CASSQEDGDLDTDTQYF
TRBV27	TRBJ1-1	.	.	TGTGCCAGCAGTTTATCGGACTGGATGAACACTGAAGCTTTCTTT	CASSLSDWMNTEAFF
TRBV9	TRBJ1-2	.	.	TGTGCCAGCAGCTACAGGACGGATACTTCTCCCTATGGCTACACCTTC	CASSYRTDTSPYGYTF
TRBV27	TRBJ1-5	.	.	TGTGCCAGCAGTTTCGGCCTTGGGCAGGGCCCTCAGCCCCAGCATTTT	CASSFGLGQGPQPQHF
TRBV2	TRBJ2-6	once	TRBD1	TGTGCCAGCAGTCCGGGACAGGGGCTCGGGGCCAACGTCCTGACTTTC	CASSPGQGLGANVLTF
TRBV27	TRBJ1-2	once	.	TGTGCCAGCAGTTTATCGCCTGGGACGTCTAACTATGGCTACACCTTC	CASSLSPGTSNYGYTF
TRBV5-5	TRBJ1-2	.	.	TGTGCCAGCAGCTTGGTTCCACCAGCGAACTATGGCTACACCTTC	CASSLVPPANYGYTF
TRBV5-4	TRBJ2-1	.	.	TGTGCCAGCAGCTTGGGTGCGGAGTCCTCCTACAATGAGCAGTTCTTC	CASSLGAESSYNEQFF
TRBV6-1	TRBJ2-7	.	.	TGTGCCAGCAGTGAACTTATAGACGGCCCCTACGAGCAGTACTTC	CASSELIDGPYEQYF
TRBV4-3	TRBJ2-3	.	.	TGCGCCAGCAGCCAAGGCGGGGGCCGTCAGTATTTT	CASSQGGGRQYF
TRBV30	TRBJ2-7	.	TRBD2	TGTGCCTATGCGTTCCGGGAGGAGGGCGAGCAGTACTTC	CAYAFREEGEQYF
TRBV18	TRBJ2-7	.	.	TGTGCCAGCTCATTAGGACAGTCAACCTACGAGCAGTACTTC	CASSLGQSTYEQYF
TRBV19	TRBJ2-7	.	.	TGTGCCAGTAGTACCCGGAGCGGAACCTACGAGCAGTACTTC	CASSTRSGTYEQYF
TRBV5-6	TRBJ1-2	.	TRBD1	TGTGCCAGCAGCTACTTCAAACGGGACAGGGAACGTGGCTACACCTTC	CASSYFKRDRERGYTF